These 8 T cell receptor beta chains were all obtained from the same sample, sequenced in a study of response to subunit inactivated influenza vaccine. TCRdb independently ran MiXCR on the RT-PCR reads; one entry per CDR3 protein. The top ten clones hold 9.5% to 12% of a sample with more than 450,000 distinct CDR3 sequences, 11% of them seen once. The same sample was also studied in work on T cells expressing NK-cell markers. That paper states: For TCR beta, cDNA was produced by 5'RACE template switching with UMIs.

The sequencing used PBMCs from blood, collected on the day of vaccination. The receptors come from a man between 50 and 59 years old who received an inactivated influenza vaccine.

There are a few counts of this clonotype. This chain links TRBV28 with TRBJ2-7; 13 positions agree with TRBD2. The germline CDR1 and CDR2 sequences are MDHEN and SYDVKM. This CDR3 comprises 19 residues. The ends lost 6 bases at V and 1 base at J; junction bases unmatched: 15. The DNA for the CDR3 is TGTGCCAGCAGCCACGACGGACTAGCGGGAGATCCCCGGTCCTACGAGCAGTACTTC. This gives the protein CASSHDGLAGDPRSYEQYF.

V usage is TRBV29-1 and J usage is TRBJ2-5; D gene ambiguous. V was cut by 2 bases and J by 4 bases, with 8 bases left in between. The CDR3 loop spans 12 amino acids. Germline CDR1 reads SQVTM; CDR2 reads ANQGSEA. The CDR3 reads CSVERSRETQYF. DNA of the CDR3: TGCAGCGTTGAAAGGAGTCGAGAGACCCAGTACTTC.

This clonotype showed up just a few times. The V gene is TRBV5-1, the J gene TRBJ1-1; D possibly corresponds to TRBD1 (5 bases). CDR1 is SGHRS and CDR2 is YFSETQ in the germline V gene. V lost 0 bases, J lost 1 base, and 7 bases lay in between. This CDR3 has 14 residues. The CDR3 here is CASSLGDANTEAFF. Written as DNA, the CDR3 is TGCGCCAGCAGCTTGGGGGACGCGAACACTGAAGCTTTCTTT.

Note on this clonotype: Being one base from a much bigger clone, this may be a read error. The chain uses TRBV20-1 and TRBJ2-7; D possibly corresponds to TRBD2 (5 bases). V lost 2 bases, J lost 4 bases, and 15 bases lay in between. The CDR3 length is 14 residues. Per the germline V gene, CDR1 is DFQATT and CDR2 is SNEGSKA (reference sequence). The DNA for the CDR3 is TGCAGTGCTAGATCCCCCACGGACTCTTACGAGCAGTACTTC. Amino acid sequence: CSARSPTDSYEQYF.

The chain joins TRBV11-2 to TRBJ2-1, with D possibly being TRBD2 (6 bases). Germline-derived CDR1 and CDR2 are SGHAT and FQNNGV. The CDR3 is 18 residues long. With 4 bases removed from V and 0 bases from J, the gap between germline ends came to 19 bases. This chain's CDR3 is CASSSYPSLANSYNEQFF. The CDR3, as DNA: TGTGCCAGCAGCTCTTACCCTTCACTAGCAAACTCCTACAATGAGCAGTTCTTC.

The J gene is TRBJ2-5, the V gene TRBV12-3 or TRBV12-4; 7 bases align to TRBD2. CDR3 length: 18 amino acids. V lost 1 base, J lost 5 bases, and 16 bases stayed unmatched. Written as DNA, the CDR3 is TGTGCCAGCAGTTTAGGGCTAGCGGAGGGATATCCCTATGAGACCCAGTACTTC. Translated: CASSLGLAEGYPYETQYF.

The genes are TRBV29-1 and TRBJ2-5, with D possibly TRBD2 on 5 matching bases. The CDR3 runs 13 residues. From germline, CDR1 is SQVTM and CDR2 ANQGSEA. V shed 7 bases and J shed 0 bases, with 12 bases lying between them. The CDR3 sequence is CSGGRRYQETQYF. The CDR3 DNA sequence: TGCAGCGGCGGACGGAGGTACCAAGAGACCCAGTACTTC.

There are a few counts of this clonotype. J is TRBJ2-1 and V is TRBV6-2 or TRBV6-3, with D possibly TRBD1 on 5 matching bases. V lost 5 bases, J lost 0 bases, and 14 bases lay in between. CDR1 and CDR2 (germline): MNHEY, SVGEGT. There are 16 residues in the CDR3. The CDR3 reads CASSRLTESSYNEQFF. The CDR3 DNA reads as TGTGCCAGCAGTCGCCTGACAGAGAGCTCCTACAATGAGCAGTTCTTC.